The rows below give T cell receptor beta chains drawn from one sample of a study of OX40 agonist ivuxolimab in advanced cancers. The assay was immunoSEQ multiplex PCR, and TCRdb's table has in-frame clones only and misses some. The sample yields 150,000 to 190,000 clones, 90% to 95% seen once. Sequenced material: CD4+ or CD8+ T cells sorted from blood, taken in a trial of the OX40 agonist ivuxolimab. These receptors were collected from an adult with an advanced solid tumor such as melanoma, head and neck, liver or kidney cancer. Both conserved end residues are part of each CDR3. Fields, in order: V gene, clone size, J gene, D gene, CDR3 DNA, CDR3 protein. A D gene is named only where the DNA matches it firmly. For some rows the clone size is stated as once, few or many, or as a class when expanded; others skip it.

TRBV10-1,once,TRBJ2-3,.,TGCGCCAGCAGTGAGTCGAGGGGCTTAACACCAGATACGCAGTATTTT,CASSESRGLTPDTQYF
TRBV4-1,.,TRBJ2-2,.,TGCGCCAGCAGCCAAGACCCGGACATTTACACCGGGGAGCTGTTTTTT,CASSQDPDIYTGELFF
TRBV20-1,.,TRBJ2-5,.,TGCAGTGCACGGGAATTGGAGACCCAGTACTTC,CSARELETQYF
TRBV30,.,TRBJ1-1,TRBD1,TGTGCCTGGCGATGGACAGGGGGGAACACTGAAGCTTTCTTT,CAWRWTGGNTEAFF
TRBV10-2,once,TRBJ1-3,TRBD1,TGCGCCAGCAGTGCAGGACAGGTTGGCAACACCATATATTTT,CASSAGQVGNTIYF
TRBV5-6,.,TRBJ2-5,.,TGTGCCAGCAGCTTGGGTGTTTGGGGCTGGGAGACCCAGTACTTC,CASSLGVWGWETQYF
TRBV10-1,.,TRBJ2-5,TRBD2,TGCGCCAGCAGTGAGTCTGCGGGACTAGCGGGGGAGACCCAGTACTTC,CASSESAGLAGETQYF
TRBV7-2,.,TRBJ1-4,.,TGTGCCAGCAGCCCCTCGACAAGCGTTAAAGAAAAACTGTTTTTT,CASSPSTSVKEKLFF
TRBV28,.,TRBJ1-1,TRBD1,TGTGCCAGCAGTCGGGGACAGGAGGGCACTGAAGCTTTCTTT,CASSRGQEGTEAFF
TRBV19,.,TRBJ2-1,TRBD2,TGTGCCAGTAGTATACAGCGGGGGGACAAAAGCTCCTACAATGAGCAGTTCTTC,CASSIQRGDKSSYNEQFF
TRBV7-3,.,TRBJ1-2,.,TGTGCCAGCAGCTTATATCCCACTACACAGGGACTTGGCTTC,CASSLYPTTQGLGF
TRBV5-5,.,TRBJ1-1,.,TGTGCCAGCAGTCCGTCGGGGGGCACCTCACGGGCTTTCTTT,CASSPSGGTSRAFF
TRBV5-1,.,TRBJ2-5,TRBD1,TGCGCCAGCAGCCCCTACACAGGGGCCGTAGAGACCCAGTACTTC,CASSPYTGAVETQYF
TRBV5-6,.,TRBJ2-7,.,TGTGCCAGCAGCTTGGCTCCCAGGGTACCCTACGAGCAGTACTTC,CASSLAPRVPYEQYF
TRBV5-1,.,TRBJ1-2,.,TGCGCCAGCACCCCCTGGGAATCTTACTATGGCTACACCTTC,CASTPWESYYGYTF
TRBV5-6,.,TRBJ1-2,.,TGTGCCAGCAGCTTGCGGGGGGGTGTGAACTATGGCTACACCTTC,CASSLRGGVNYGYTF
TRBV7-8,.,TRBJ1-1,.,TGTGCCAGCAGCCTCCTCGGGGGGCGTACTGAAGCTTTCTTT,CASSLLGGRTEAFF
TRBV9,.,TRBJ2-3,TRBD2,TGTGCCAGCAGCGTAACTTCTCGACTAGCGGGAGTGGCAGATACGCAGTATTTT,CASSVTSRLAGVADTQYF
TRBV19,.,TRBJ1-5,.,TGTGCCAGTAGTATCGCCATAACTCAGCTACAGCCCCAGCATTTT,CASSIAITQLQPQHF
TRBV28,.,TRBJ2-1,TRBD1,TGTGCCAGCAGAACCGGGACAGGGGGTTTCAGGGAGCAGTTCTTC,CASRTGTGGFREQFF
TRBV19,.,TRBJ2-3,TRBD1,TGTGCCGACGGGACAGGGGCGGATACGCAGTATTTT,CADGTGADTQYF
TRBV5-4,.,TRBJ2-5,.,TGTGCCAGCAGCTTGGCCAGGGCCGGGGGAGAGACCCAGTACTTC,CASSLARAGGETQYF
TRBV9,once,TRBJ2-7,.,TGTGCCAGCAGCGGTAGAGAGGGGGGACTACCCAGCTCCTACGAGCAGTACTTC,CASSGREGGLPSSYEQYF
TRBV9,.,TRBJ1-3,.,TGTGCCAGCAGCGTAGTCCCCCAGACAGCCTCTGGAAACACCATATATTTT,CASSVVPQTASGNTIYF
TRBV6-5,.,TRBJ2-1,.,TGTGCCAGCAGTTTGGGACCCGGTGAGCAGTTCTTC,CASSLGPGEQFF
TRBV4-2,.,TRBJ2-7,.,TGTGCCAGCGTGGCCCTGGGCCGCTCCTACGAGCAGTACTTC,CASVALGRSYEQYF
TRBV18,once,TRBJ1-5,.,TGTGCCAGCTCACCACAGGGGAATCAGCCCCAGCATTTT,CASSPQGNQPQHF
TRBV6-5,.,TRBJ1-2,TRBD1,TGTGCCAGCAGTTACGGCGGACAGGTCCATGGCTACACCTTC,CASSYGGQVHGYTF
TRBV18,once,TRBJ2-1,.,TGTGCCAGCTCACCAATGCAGTCCCCCTACAATGAGCAGTTCTTC,CASSPMQSPYNEQFF
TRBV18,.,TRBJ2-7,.,TGTGCCAGCTCACCGGGGGCAGGGGAGTACGAGCAGTACTTC,CASSPGAGEYEQYF
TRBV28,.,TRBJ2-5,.,TGTGCCAGCAGTTTGGGACTTGGAGGGGCTATTCAAGAGACCCAGTACTTC,CASSLGLGGAIQETQYF
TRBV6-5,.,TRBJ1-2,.,TGTGCCAGCAGCCCCGGGTATGGCTACACCTTC,CASSPGYGYTF
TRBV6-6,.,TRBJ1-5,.,TGTGCCAGCAGCCTAGGGGGGAGTTGGAGCAATCAGCCCCAGCATTTT,CASSLGGSWSNQPQHF
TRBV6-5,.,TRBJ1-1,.,TGTGCCAGCAGTTACTTGGGGCGCGGCACTGAAGCTTTCTTT,CASSYLGRGTEAFF
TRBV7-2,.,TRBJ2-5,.,TGTGCCAGCAGCCCCCCTACCCAAGAGACCCAGTACTTC,CASSPPTQETQYF
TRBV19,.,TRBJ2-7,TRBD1,TGTGCCAGTAGTATCGCGGGACAGGGCCACGAGCAGTACTTC,CASSIAGQGHEQYF
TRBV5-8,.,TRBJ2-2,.,TGTGCCAGCAGCTTGGGATACACCGGGGAGCTGTTTTTT,CASSLGYTGELFF
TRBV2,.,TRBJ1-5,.,TGTGCCAGCAGGGGGGGTCGGCTTGGCAATCAGCCCCAGCATTTT,CASRGGRLGNQPQHF
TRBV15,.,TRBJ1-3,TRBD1,TGTGCCACCAGAATGCAAGGGAGGGGGCCCCTCTCTGGAAACACCATATATTTT,CATRMQGRGPLSGNTIYF
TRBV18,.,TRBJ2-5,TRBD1,TGTGCCAGCTCACCACCCGGGACAGGGGGGGAGACCCAGTACTTC,CASSPPGTGGETQYF
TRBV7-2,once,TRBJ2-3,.,TGTGCCAGCAGCTTCCGGGGCACAGATACGCAGTATTTT,CASSFRGTDTQYF
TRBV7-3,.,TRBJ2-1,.,TGTGCCAGCAGCTTAAAGGGGGGATACAATGAGCAGTTCTTC,CASSLKGGYNEQFF
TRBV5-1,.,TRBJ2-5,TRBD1,TGCGCCAGCAGCTTGGGGGACAGGGAAGAGACCCAGTACTTC,CASSLGDREETQYF
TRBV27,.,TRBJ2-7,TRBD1,TGTGCCAGCAGTGCAACAGGGGGCGCGATGTACGAGCAGTACTTC,CASSATGGAMYEQYF
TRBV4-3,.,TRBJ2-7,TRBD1,TGCGCCAGCAGCCCCGGACAGGGCCATTCCTACGAGCAGTACTTC,CASSPGQGHSYEQYF